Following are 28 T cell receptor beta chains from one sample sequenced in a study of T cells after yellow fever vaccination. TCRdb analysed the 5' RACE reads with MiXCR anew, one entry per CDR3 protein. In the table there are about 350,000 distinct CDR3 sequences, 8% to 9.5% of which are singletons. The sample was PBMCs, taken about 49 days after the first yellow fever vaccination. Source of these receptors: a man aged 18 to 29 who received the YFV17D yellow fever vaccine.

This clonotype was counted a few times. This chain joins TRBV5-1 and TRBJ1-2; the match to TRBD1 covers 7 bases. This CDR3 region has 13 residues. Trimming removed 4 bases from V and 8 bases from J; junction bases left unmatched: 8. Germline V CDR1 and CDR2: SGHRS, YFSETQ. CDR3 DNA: TGCGCCAGCAGCCTACAGGGGCAGGACGGCTACACCTTC. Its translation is CASSLQGQDGYTF.

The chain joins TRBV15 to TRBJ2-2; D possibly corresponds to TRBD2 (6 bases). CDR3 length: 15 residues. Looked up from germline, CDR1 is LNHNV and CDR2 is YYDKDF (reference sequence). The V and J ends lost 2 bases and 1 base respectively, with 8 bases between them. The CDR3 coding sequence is TGTGCCACCAGCAGACCGGGACTGAACACCGGGGAGCTGTTTTTT. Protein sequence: CATSRPGLNTGELFF.

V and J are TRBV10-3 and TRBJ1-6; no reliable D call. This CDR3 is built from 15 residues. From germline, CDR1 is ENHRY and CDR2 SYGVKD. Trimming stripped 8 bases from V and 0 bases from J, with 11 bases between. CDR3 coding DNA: TGTGCCATCGGTCGGTCGAGCTCCTATAATTCACCCCTCCACTTT. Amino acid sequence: CAIGRSSSYNSPLHF.

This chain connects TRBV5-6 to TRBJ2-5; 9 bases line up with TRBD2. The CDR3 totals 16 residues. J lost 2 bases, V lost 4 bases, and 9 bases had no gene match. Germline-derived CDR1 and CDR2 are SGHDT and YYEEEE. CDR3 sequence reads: CASSPGHAGGQETQYF. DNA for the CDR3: TGTGCCAGCAGCCCCGGGCACGCGGGGGGGCAAGAGACCCAGTACTTC.

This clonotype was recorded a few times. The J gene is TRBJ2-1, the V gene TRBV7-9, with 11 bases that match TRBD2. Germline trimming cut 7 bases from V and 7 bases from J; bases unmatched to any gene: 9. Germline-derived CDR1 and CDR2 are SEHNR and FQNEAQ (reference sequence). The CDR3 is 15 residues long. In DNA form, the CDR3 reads TGTGCCAGCAACGTTCTTAGCGGGGGGGTGAATGAGCAGTTCTTC. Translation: CASNVLSGGVNEQFF.

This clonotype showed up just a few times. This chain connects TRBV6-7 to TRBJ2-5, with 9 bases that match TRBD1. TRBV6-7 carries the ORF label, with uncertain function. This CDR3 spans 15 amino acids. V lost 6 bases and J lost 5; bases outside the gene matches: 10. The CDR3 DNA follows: TGTGCCAGCAGCCGGAAAGAACAGGGGGCTGAGACCCAGTACTTC. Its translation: CASSRKEQGAETQYF.

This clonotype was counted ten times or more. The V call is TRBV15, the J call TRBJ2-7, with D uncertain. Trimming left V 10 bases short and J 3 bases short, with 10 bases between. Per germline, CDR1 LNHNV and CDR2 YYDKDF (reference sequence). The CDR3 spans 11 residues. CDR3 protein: CANAPGYEQYV. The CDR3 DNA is TGTGCCAACGCCCCGGGCTACGAGCAGTACGTC.

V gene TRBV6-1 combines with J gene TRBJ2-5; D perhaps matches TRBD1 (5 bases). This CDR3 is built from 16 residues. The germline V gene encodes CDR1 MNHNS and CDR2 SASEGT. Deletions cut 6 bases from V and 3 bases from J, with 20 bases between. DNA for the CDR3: TGTGCCAGCAGCCTCTTAGGAATGGGGCCAGAAGAGACCCAGTACTTC. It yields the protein CASSLLGMGPEETQYF.

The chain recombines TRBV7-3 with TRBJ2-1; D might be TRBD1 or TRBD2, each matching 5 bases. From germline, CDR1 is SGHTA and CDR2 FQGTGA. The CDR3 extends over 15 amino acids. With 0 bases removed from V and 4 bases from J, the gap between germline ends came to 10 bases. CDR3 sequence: CASSLTVGDYNEQFF. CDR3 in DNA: TGTGCCAGCAGCTTAACAGTGGGGGATTACAATGAGCAGTTCTTC.

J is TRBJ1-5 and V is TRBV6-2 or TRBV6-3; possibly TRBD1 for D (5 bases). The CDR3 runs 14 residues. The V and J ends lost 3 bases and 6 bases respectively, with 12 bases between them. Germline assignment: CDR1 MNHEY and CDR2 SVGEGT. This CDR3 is CASSYIGAGQPQHF. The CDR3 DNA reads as TGTGCCAGCAGTTATATAGGGGCTGGTCAGCCCCAGCATTTT.

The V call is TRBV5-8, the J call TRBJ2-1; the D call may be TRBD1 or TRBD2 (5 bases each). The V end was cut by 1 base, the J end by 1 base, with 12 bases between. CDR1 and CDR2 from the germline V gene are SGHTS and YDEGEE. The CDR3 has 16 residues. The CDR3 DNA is TGTGCCAGCAGCTTGTTCCGAGGGGCATCCTACAATGAGCAGTTCTTC. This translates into CASSLFRGASYNEQFF.

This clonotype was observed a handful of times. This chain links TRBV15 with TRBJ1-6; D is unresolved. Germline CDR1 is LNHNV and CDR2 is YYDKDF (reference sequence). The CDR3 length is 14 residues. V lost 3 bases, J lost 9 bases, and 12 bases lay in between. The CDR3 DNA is TGTGCCACCAGCAGTAGGGAAGAGAGTTCACCCCTCCACTTT. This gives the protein CATSSREESSPLHF.

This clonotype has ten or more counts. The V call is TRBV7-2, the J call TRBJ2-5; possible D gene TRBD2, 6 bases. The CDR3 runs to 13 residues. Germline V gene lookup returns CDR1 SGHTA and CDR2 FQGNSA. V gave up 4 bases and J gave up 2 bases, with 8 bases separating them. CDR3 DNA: TGTGCCAGCAGCTGGCGGGGACAAGAGACCCAGTACTTC. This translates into CASSWRGQETQYF.

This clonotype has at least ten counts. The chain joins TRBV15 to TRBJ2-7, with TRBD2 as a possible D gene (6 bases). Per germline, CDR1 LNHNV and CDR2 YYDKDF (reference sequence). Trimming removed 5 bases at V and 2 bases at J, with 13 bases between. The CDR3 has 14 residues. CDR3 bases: TGTGCCACCAGCCGCGGGGACGGTACCTACGAGCAGTACGTC. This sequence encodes CATSRGDGTYEQYV.

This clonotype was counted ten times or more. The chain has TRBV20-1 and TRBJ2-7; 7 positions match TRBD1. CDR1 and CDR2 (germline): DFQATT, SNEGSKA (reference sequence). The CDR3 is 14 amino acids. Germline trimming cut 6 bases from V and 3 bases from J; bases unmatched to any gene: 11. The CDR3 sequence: CSADRQGEIYEQYF. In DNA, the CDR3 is TGCAGTGCGGATCGCCAGGGGGAAATCTACGAGCAGTACTTC.

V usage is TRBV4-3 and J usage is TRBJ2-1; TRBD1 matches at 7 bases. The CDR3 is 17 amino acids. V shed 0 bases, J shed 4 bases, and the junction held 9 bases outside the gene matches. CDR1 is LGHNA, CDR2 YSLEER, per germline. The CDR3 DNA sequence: TGCGCCAGCAGCCAAGACCTGGGACCAGGGGGTTACAATGAGCAGTTCTTC. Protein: CASSQDLGPGGYNEQFF.

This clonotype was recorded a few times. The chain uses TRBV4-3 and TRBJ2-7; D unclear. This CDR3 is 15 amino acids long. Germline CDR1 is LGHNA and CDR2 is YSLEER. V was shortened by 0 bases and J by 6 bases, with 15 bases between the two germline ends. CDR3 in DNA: TGCGCCAGCAGCCAAGAGTCGGCTAGTGTCTCCGAGCAGTACTTC. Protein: CASSQESASVSEQYF.

Here the CDR3 DNA reads TGCAGTGCTAGGGAGGCGTGGGCCCAAGAGACCCAGTACTTC. This translates into CSAREAWAQETQYF. V gene TRBV20-1 combines with J gene TRBJ2-5, with a tentative D call TRBD2 (5 bases). The CDR3 runs to 14 residues. Germline loops: CDR1 DFQATT, CDR2 SNEGSKA (reference sequence). Trimming cost V 3 bases and J 1 base, with 12 bases left between them.

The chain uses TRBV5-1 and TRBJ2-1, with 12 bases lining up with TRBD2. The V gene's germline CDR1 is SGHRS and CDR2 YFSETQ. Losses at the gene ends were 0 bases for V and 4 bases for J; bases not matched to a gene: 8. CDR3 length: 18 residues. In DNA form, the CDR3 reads TGCGCCAGCAGCTTGGCGTTAGGGACTAGCGGGCCATACAATGAGCAGTTCTTC. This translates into CASSLALGTSGPYNEQFF.

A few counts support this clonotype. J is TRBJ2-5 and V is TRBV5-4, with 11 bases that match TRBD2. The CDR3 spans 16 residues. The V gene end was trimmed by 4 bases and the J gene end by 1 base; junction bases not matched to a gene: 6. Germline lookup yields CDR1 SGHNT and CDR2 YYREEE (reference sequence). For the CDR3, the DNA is TGTGCCAGCAGCCGGCCGACTAGCGGGACCCAAGAGACCCAGTACTTC. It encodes CASSRPTSGTQETQYF.

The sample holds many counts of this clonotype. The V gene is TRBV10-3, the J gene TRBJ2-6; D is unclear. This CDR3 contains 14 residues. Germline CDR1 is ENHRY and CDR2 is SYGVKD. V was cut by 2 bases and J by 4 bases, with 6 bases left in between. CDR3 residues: CAISEPRGANVLTF. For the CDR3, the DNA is TGTGCCATCAGTGAGCCACGCGGGGCCAACGTCCTGACTTTC.

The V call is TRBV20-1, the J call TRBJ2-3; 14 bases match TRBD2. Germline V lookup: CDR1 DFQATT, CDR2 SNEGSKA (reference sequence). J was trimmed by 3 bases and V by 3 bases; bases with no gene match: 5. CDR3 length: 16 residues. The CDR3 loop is CSASTTSGGATDTQYF. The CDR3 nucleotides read TGCAGTGCTAGTACGACTAGCGGGGGGGCTACAGATACGCAGTATTTT.

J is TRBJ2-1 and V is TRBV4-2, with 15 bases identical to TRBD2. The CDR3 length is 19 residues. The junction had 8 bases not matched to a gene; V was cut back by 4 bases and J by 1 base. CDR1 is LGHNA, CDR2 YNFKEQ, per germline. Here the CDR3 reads CASSPRGLAGGRSYNEQFF. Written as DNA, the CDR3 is TGTGCCAGCAGCCCCAGGGGACTAGCGGGGGGTCGGTCCTACAATGAGCAGTTCTTC.

This chain's CDR3 is CSVLETGGGDTQYF. As DNA, the CDR3 is TGCAGCGTCTTAGAGACAGGGGGCGGGGATACGCAGTATTTT. The chain uses TRBV29-1 and TRBJ2-3, with 10 bases matching TRBD1. CDR3 length: 14 residues. Germline values: CDR1 SQVTM, CDR2 ANQGSEA. V shed 6 bases and J 6 bases; nucleotides not matched to a gene: 9.

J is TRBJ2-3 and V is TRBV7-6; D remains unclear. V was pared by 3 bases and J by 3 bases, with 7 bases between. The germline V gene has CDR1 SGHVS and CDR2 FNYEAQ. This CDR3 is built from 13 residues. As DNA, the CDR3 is TGTGCCAGCAGCTTCGACGAGACAGATACGCAGTATTTT. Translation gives CASSFDETDTQYF.

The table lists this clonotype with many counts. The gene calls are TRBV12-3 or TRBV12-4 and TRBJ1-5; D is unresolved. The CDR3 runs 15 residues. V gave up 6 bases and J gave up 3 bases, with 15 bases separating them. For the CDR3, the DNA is TGTGCCAGCAGCCAAAACGACCGTATCAATCAGCCCCAGCATTTT. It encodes CASSQNDRINQPQHF.

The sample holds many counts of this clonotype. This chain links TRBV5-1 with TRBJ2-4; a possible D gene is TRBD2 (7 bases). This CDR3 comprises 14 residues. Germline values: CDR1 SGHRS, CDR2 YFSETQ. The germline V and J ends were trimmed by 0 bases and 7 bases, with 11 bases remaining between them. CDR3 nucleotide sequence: TGCGCCAGCAGCTTGGCGGGGGGCGTGAACATTCAGTACTTC. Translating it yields CASSLAGGVNIQYF.

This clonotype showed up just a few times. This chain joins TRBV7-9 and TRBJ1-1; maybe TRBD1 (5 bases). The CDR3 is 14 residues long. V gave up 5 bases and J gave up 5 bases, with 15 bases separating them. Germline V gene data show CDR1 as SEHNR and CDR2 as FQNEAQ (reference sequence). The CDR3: CASSPQSKGTEAFF. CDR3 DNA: TGTGCCAGCAGCCCGCAGTCCAAGGGGACTGAAGCTTTCTTT. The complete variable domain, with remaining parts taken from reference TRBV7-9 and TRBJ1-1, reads DTGVSQNPRHKITKRGQNVTFRCDPISEHNRLYWYRQTLGQGPEFLTYFQNEAQLEKSRLLSDRFSAERPKGSFSTLEIQRTEQGDSAMYLCASSPQSKGTEAFFGQGTRLTVV.